Shown below are 15 T cell receptor beta chains from a single sample sequenced in a study of T cell changes during pregnancy in multiple sclerosis. Only in-frame clones appear in the TCRdb table, and some are missing; sequencing was by immunoSEQ multiplex PCR. The sample carries more than 30,000 clones, about 90% recorded once. Source: CD4+ T cells from peripheral blood mononuclear cells, taken in the third trimester of pregnancy. These receptors all come from a female donor in good health, enrolled as a control in a pregnancy study.

The chain employs TRBV9 and TRBJ2-5, with 9 bases fitting TRBD2. The CDR3 has 15 amino acids. The V gene's germline CDR1 is SGDLS and CDR2 YYNGEE. V lost 0 bases, J lost 5 bases, and 5 bases stayed unmatched. CDR3 amino acids: CASSVEAGGKETQYF. The CDR3 DNA reads TGTGCCAGCAGCGTAGAAGCGGGGGGTAAGGAGACCCAGTACTTC.

The chain has TRBV7-2 and TRBJ1-1, with D unclear. The CDR3 extends over 13 amino acids. V lost 5 bases to trimming and J lost 4 bases, with 11 bases between them. Germline CDR1 reads SGHTA; CDR2 reads FQGNSA. This CDR3 reads CASSASPGTEAFF. The CDR3 nucleotides are TGTGCCAGCAGCGCCTCGCCGGGCACTGAAGCTTTCTTT.

This chain connects TRBV6-5 to TRBJ2-4; D is unresolved. CDR3 length: 13 residues. CDR1 and CDR2 from the germline V gene are MNHEY and SVGAGI. Trimming removed 9 bases at V and 6 bases at J, with 15 bases between. The CDR3 reads CASVSRSRNIQYF. As DNA, the CDR3 is TGTGCCAGTGTCTCCAGGTCACGAAACATTCAGTACTTC.

This clone showed up just once. The chain combines TRBV5-4 with TRBJ1-2; 9 positions agree with TRBD1. The trim removed 4 bases at V and 3 bases at J, leaving 10 bases unmatched. The CDR3 contains 16 residues. Germline V CDR1 and CDR2: SGHNT, YYREEE (reference sequence). DNA for the CDR3: TGTGCCAGCAGCCCACCCTGGGGACAGGGCGACTATGGCTACACCTTC. Its translation: CASSPPWGQGDYGYTF.

The rearrangement joins TRBV10-3 to TRBJ1-1; TRBD1 might be the D (5 bases). This CDR3 contains 13 residues. The V end was cut by 8 bases, the J end by 2 bases, with 12 bases between. The germline CDR1 and CDR2 sequences are ENHRY and SYGVKD. DNA for the CDR3: TGTGCCATCGTTGCGACAGCAAACACTGAAGCTTTCTTT. Residues: CAIVATANTEAFF.

This clone was recorded only once. The chain has TRBV7-6 and TRBJ2-7; 9 nucleotides match TRBD1. Germline CDR1 reads SGHVS; CDR2 reads FNYEAQ. This CDR3 is 15 amino acids long. Trimming took 5 bases from V and 6 from J; bases not matched to a gene: 11. In DNA form, the CDR3 reads TGTGCCAGCAGCCCGAACACAGGGGGCTTGAGCGAGCAGTACTTC. It yields the protein CASSPNTGGLSEQYF.

This chain connects TRBV6-5 to TRBJ1-3; tentatively, D is TRBD1 (5 bases). The V end lost 2 bases, the J end lost 4 bases, and 9 bases lay between the germline ends. Germline CDR1 is MNHEY and CDR2 is SVGAGI. CDR3 length: 14 residues. The CDR3 loop is CASSYQAGGNTIYF. CDR3 sequence (DNA): TGTGCCAGCAGTTACCAGGCAGGGGGAAACACCATATATTTT.

The chain carries TRBV7-9 and TRBJ2-1; 7 bases fit TRBD2. The CDR3 spans 17 residues. In germline, CDR1 is SEHNR, CDR2 FQNEAQ (reference sequence). J was trimmed by 3 bases and V by 5 bases; bases with no gene match: 13. The CDR3 here is CASSPSSSGNYYNEQFF. DNA for the CDR3: TGTGCCAGCAGCCCGTCCTCCAGCGGGAACTACTACAATGAGCAGTTCTTC.

The CDR3 here is CASSPVVSIDKNTEAFF. CDR3 coding DNA: TGTGCCAGCAGCCCTGTCGTTTCAATCGACAAGAACACTGAAGCTTTCTTT. This rearrangement joins TRBV27 to TRBJ1-1, with D unclear. Germline values: CDR1 MNHEY, CDR2 SMNVEV (reference sequence). V was cut by 6 bases and J by 1 base, with 21 bases left in between. The CDR3 length is 17 residues.

The genes are TRBV5-1 and TRBJ2-7, with 8 nucleotides matching TRBD1. Trimming took 3 bases from V and 1 from J; bases not matched to a gene: 9. The CDR3 loop spans 16 amino acids. The V gene's germline CDR1 is SGHRS and CDR2 YFSETQ. CDR3 sequence (DNA): TGCGCCAGCAGCTACTCGGAGGACAGGGCTTCCTACGAGCAGTACTTC. Protein: CASSYSEDRASYEQYF.

CDR3: CASSLHQGGTQYF. CDR3 DNA: TGTGCCAGCAGCTTGCACCAAGGGGGTACGCAGTATTTT. The V and J genes are TRBV7-2 and TRBJ2-3, with D maybe TRBD1 (6 bases). The V end lost 3 bases, the J end lost 8 bases, and 12 bases lay between the germline ends. This CDR3 is 13 amino acids long. Germline loops: CDR1 SGHTA, CDR2 FQGNSA.

The chain has TRBV19 and TRBJ2-1; D not certain. This CDR3 region has 14 residues. Germline CDR1 LNHDA, CDR2 SQIVND (reference sequence). V was shortened by 2 bases and J by 0 bases, with 5 bases between the two germline ends. The CDR3 DNA reads as TGTGCCAGTAGTATAATCTACTCCTACAATGAGCAGTTCTTC. Protein sequence: CASSIIYSYNEQFF. Full variable domain (missing parts from reference TRBV19 and TRBJ2-1): DGGITQSPKYLFRKEGQNVTLSCEQNLNHDAMYWYRQDPGQGLRLIYYSQIVNDFQKGDIAEGYSVSREKKESFPLTVTSAQKNPTAFYLCASSIIYSYNEQFFGPGTRLTVL.

The V and J genes are TRBV7-5 and TRBJ1-1; TRBD1 is the table's D call and was not checked against the DNA. TRBV7-5 is designated a pseudogene. The CDR3 has 11 amino acids. The CDR3 protein is CARSADTQAFF. The CDR3 coding sequence is TGTGCCAGAAGCGCCGACACCCAAGCTTTCTTT.

By proportion, this clone is medium-sized. Other DNA variants within this sample encode the same CDR3. The chain carries TRBV6-4 and TRBJ1-2; possible D gene TRBD1, 6 bases. Germline V lookup: CDR1 MRHNA, CDR2 SNTAGT. This CDR3 region has 13 residues. V was pared by 3 bases and J by 2 bases, with 7 bases between. CDR3 amino acids: CASSETGNYGYTF. The CDR3 DNA reads TGTGCCAGCAGTGAAACAGGGAACTATGGCTACACCTTC.

The V and J genes are TRBV2 and TRBJ2-3; 7 nucleotides agree with TRBD1. The CDR3 is 15 residues long. Trimming cost V 6 bases and J 2 bases; bases outside gene matches: 8. Germline V lookup: CDR1 SNHLY, CDR2 FYNNEI. The CDR3, as DNA: TGTGCCAGCAGCGTCAGGACAGGACCCACAGATACGCAGTATTTT. Its translation is CASSVRTGPTDTQYF.